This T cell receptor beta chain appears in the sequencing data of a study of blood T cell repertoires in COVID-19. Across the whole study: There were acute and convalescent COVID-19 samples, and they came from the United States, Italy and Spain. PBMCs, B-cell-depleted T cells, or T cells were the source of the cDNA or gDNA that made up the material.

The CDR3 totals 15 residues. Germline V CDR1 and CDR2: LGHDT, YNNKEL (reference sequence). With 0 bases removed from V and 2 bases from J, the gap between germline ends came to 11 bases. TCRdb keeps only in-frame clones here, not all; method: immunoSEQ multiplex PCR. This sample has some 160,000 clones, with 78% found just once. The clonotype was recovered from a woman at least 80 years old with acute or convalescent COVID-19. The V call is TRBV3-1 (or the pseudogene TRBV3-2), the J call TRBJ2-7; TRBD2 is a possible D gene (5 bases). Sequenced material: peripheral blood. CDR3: CASSQDPGSTYEQYF. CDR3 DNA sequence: TGTGCCAGCAGCCAAGATCCGGGGTCCACCTACGAGCAGTACTTC.